This T cell receptor beta chain was found in a study of shared clonotypes between healthy human individuals. Whole-study context: Two women and a few men aged 18 to 49 served as donors.

The CDR3 runs to 14 residues. Trimming stripped 0 bases from V and 6 bases from J, with 11 bases between. Germline V gene data show CDR1 as SGHDN and CDR2 as FVKESK. The method was immunoSEQ multiplex PCR; TCRdb's version includes in-frame clones alone and lacks a portion of them. The sample consists of some 2 million clones, just under 95% of them appearing once. This clone was counted once. The target antigen is unknown. CD45RO-negative, CCR7-selected cells formed the naive CD8 fraction, which excluded terminally differentiated effector memory CD45RA+ cells. Donation came from healthy HIV-negative adults that had no recent acute infections or vaccinations. General study results and limits: It was anticipated that sequencing depth would influence how many clonotypes donors shared.

The sequenced sample consisted of naive CD8+ T cells sorted from blood. V and J are TRBV14 and TRBJ1-2; the D is unclear. The clonotype was recovered from a man aged 18 to 30 in good health. The DNA of the CDR3 is TGTGCCAGCAGCCAAGACTTCGGCGGGAATGGCTACACCTTC. It translates to CASSQDFGGNGYTF.